The source of this TCR beta chain is a study of STAT5B mutations in CD4+ large granular lymphocyte leukemia. Sequencing was performed with immunoSEQ multiplex PCR; in TCRdb, only in-frame clones are kept and a portion is missing. The repertoire holds about 33,000 clones, about 74% seen once, with about 0.3% in the top ten. As regards this clone: Its target is unknown.

The CDR3 is 14 amino acids. Germline V gives CDR1 MNHNS, CDR2 SASEGT. V was cut by 8 bases and J by 3 bases, with 13 bases left in between. Points from the study as a whole: The CD4+ versus CD8+ T-LGLL clonality difference may reflect limited sample size. CD4-sorted patient repertoires seemed more clonal than healthy CD4+ repertoires.

This clonotype was sampled from a human donor in good health. Sequenced material: CD4+ T cells from blood buffy coats. The genes are TRBV6-1 and TRBJ2-2, with unresolved D. CDR3: CASALERHTGELFF. CDR3 sequence (DNA): TGTGCCAGCGCCCTGGAGAGACACACCGGGGAGCTGTTTTTT.